This TCR beta chain was documented in a study of shared clonotypes between healthy human individuals. This CDR3 has 15 amino acids. The germline gives CDR1 SGHRS, CDR2 YFSETQ. V was clipped by 2 bases and J by 8 bases; unmatched bases: 6. Original data processing: Filtering was not the same, since immunoSEQ gave junction-only sequences without quality scores. This table comes from immunoSEQ multiplex PCR, and its TCRdb copy is limited to in-frame clones, with some not included. V and J calls plus clone size are reproduced from that table; the DNA served to infer D and trimming. The sample records roughly 520,000 clones, approximately 94% being singletons.

The sequenced material came from naive CD4+ T cells sorted from blood. Stated subset: CD45RA+ positively selected. The sequence was collected from a woman aged 25-40 years in good health. The chain is built from TRBV5-1 and TRBJ1-4; 10 bases are a match to TRBD1. Here the CDR3 reads CASSLTGTGEEKLFF. The CDR3, as DNA: TGCGCCAGCAGCTTAACCGGGACAGGGGAAGAAAAACTGTTTTTT.